This T cell receptor (beta chain) was identified in a study of beta chain features in type 1 diabetes. Overall study results and limits: In comparison with healthy donors, patients had naive, central memory and Treg TCRB repertoires that appeared more similar. PCR, the amplification step, might favor shorter templates, equally in patients and controls.

The sample holds a few counts of this clone. Its antigen is currently unknown. Sorting based on CD45RO/CCR7/CD25/CD127/CD95/CD27 separated CD4+ naive, central memory, regulatory and stem cell-like memory cells. Expressed TCRB transcripts were sequenced because the entire RNA isolate underwent reverse transcription. Naive, central memory and regulatory T cell samples produced a mean of roughly 3.9 million reads. TCRdb's copy holds only in-frame clones and misses some; the assay was immunoSEQ multiplex PCR. The sample contains approximately 300,000 clones, 11% of which appear only once. The CDR3 extends over 12 amino acids. Germline V lookup: CDR1 SQVTM, CDR2 ANQGSEA.

The clonotype originates from a woman aged 25 to 45 in good health. The genes are TRBV29-1 and TRBJ2-5, with D possibly being TRBD1 (6 bases). The sequencing sample was made of naive CD4+ T cells from blood. The CDR3 DNA sequence: TGCACCACACTAGGACAGCCAGAGACCCAGTACTTC. This translates into CTTLGQPETQYF.